This TCR beta chain was observed in a study of blood T cell repertoires in COVID-19. V dropped 5 bases and J dropped 0 bases, with 14 bases sitting between them. The CDR3 loop spans 17 amino acids. The V gene's germline CDR1 is SEHNR and CDR2 FQNEAQ (reference sequence). Repertoires were generated with immunoSEQ multiplex PCR, while TCRdb's copy carries only in-frame clones and drops some. In the table there are fewer than 350,000 clones, approximately 91% of which are singletons. The chain has TRBV7-9 and TRBJ1-6; TRBD1 might be the D (5 bases). Material for sequencing was PBMCs or T cells enriched from blood (not recorded which). The TCR was taken from a woman aged 40 to 55 with acute COVID-19. The DNA for the CDR3 is TGTGCCAGCAGCGTTACCCACAGGAGCTCCTATAATTCACCCCTCCACTTT. As protein: CASSVTHRSSYNSPLHF.